Listed below are T cell receptor beta chains from one sample, sequenced in a study of CD8+CD57+ T cells in acquired aplastic anemia. One entry per CDR3 protein, called by TCRdb with MiXCR from the reads. The profile covers roughly 180,000 distinct CDR3 sequences, with less than 55% appearing a single time and 2.5% to 3.5% taken by the ten largest. Sequencing was done on a sample of sorted CD4+, CD8+, or CD8+CD57+ T cells (not recorded which) from PBMCs. The receptor set was obtained from a human donor in good health. The CDR3 runs from the conserved cysteine through the conserved F or W. The D gene is left open where the match is weak. A row's size may be missing; if present it is once, few, many or a size class.

clone_size j_call d_call v_call cdr3_nt cdr3_aa
- TRBJ1-3 - TRBV29-1 TGCAGCGTTGCTAAGGGATCTGGAAACACCATATATTTT CSVAKGSGNTIYF
- TRBJ1-4 - TRBV6-1 TGTGCCAGCAGAGACCAGGGGAGGACTAATGAAAAACTGTTTTTT CASRDQGRTNEKLFF
many TRBJ2-3 - TRBV20-1 TGCAGTGCTAGACCCGGTACAGATACGCAGTATTTT CSARPGTDTQYF
- TRBJ1-6 - TRBV3-1 TGTGCCAGCAGCTTTCGGGACTACTTTTCACCCCTCCACTTT CASSFRDYFSPLHF
few TRBJ2-7 - TRBV3-1 TGTGCCAGCAGCCAGTTGCCCGAGCAGTACTTC CASSQLPEQYF
- TRBJ2-2 TRBD1 TRBV10-3 TGTGCCATCAGGACAGGGGTAACCACCGGGGAGCTGTTTTTT CAIRTGVTTGELFF
few TRBJ2-5 TRBD2 TRBV2 TGTGCCAGCAGGTTAACAGCGGGGGGGCAAGAGACCCAGTACTTC CASRLTAGGQETQYF
many TRBJ2-1 - TRBV19 TGTGCCAGTAGTGCCAAGCTTGGGAGCTCCTACAATGAGCAGTTCTTC CASSAKLGSSYNEQFF
- TRBJ2-4 TRBD1 TRBV24-1 TGTGCCACCAATTTCCCCGGGACAGGGTTAGCCAAAAACATTCAGTACTTC CATNFPGTGLAKNIQYF
- TRBJ1-2 TRBD1 TRBV20-1 TGCAGTGCTCTTCCCGGGACAGGGAGTACGAGTGGCCACACCTTC CSALPGTGSTSGHTF
- TRBJ2-7 TRBD1 TRBV20-1 TGCAGTGCTAATCCTGGGACAGGGCAAGTCAGCGAGCAGTACTTC CSANPGTGQVSEQYF
many TRBJ1-2 - TRBV5-4 TGTGCCAGCAGCTTAAGTAGTTATGGCTACACCTTC CASSLSSYGYTF
- TRBJ2-1 - TRBV10-3 TGTGCCATCGGAGCACAGCGGCACTACTCCTACAATGTGCAGTTCTTC CAIGAQRHYSYNVQFF
many TRBJ2-7 TRBD2 TRBV5-1 TGCGCCAGCAGCCCCCTAGCGGCAAACTACGAGCAGTACTTC CASSPLAANYEQYF
- TRBJ2-7 TRBD1 TRBV5-8 TGTGCCAGCAGTTTACTCCAGGGGGCGCGTTACGAGCAGTACTTC CASSLLQGARYEQYF
- TRBJ2-7 TRBD1 TRBV10-3 TGTGCCATCAGCGCGACAGGGACCTACGAGCAGTACTTC CAISATGTYEQYF
many TRBJ1-4 - TRBV20-1 TGCAGCCTGCGGGATTTTTCTGAAAAACTGTTTTTT CSLRDFSEKLFF
- TRBJ2-5 - TRBV7-9 TGTGCCAGCAGATCAGTAGGGGAGACCCAGTACTTC CASRSVGETQYF
many TRBJ2-3 TRBD1 TRBV4-1 TGCGCCAGCAGCCAAGGGGGGACAGGGGACACAGATACGCAGTATTTT CASSQGGTGDTDTQYF
- TRBJ2-1 TRBD2 TRBV19 TGTGCCAGTAGTAGCGGGGGGGCCGTTTGGGAGCAGTTCTTC CASSSGGAVWEQFF
many TRBJ2-1 TRBD2 TRBV2 TGTGCCAGCAGCAAACTAGCGGGCAGCTTCAATGAGCAGTTCTTC CASSKLAGSFNEQFF
few TRBJ2-3 TRBD2 TRBV28 TGTGCCAGCAGTTCGCAGCGGGACTCTAGCACAGATACGCAGTATTTT CASSSQRDSSTDTQYF
- TRBJ2-7 TRBD1 TRBV7-2 TGTGCCAGCAGCTTAAGCGGACAGGCGGGCGAGCAGTACTTC CASSLSGQAGEQYF
- TRBJ2-7 - TRBV20-1 TGCAGTGCCTGGGACGGAGCCTACGAGCAGTACTTC CSAWDGAYEQYF
many TRBJ1-4 TRBD1 TRBV7-2 TGTGCCAGCAGCTTCAGGGGGCAAAATGAAAAACTGTTTTTT CASSFRGQNEKLFF
- TRBJ1-2 - TRBV10-3 TGTGCCATCAGCCGGGACTCCCCTAACTATGGCTACACCTTC CAISRDSPNYGYTF
- TRBJ2-3 TRBD2 TRBV2 TGTGCCAGTAGCGGGAGGCGGGCGGTCACAGATACGCAGTATTTT CASSGRRAVTDTQYF
many TRBJ1-1 TRBD1 TRBV19 TGTGCCAGTAGGCGGGGGGGACAGGGAAACACTGAAGCTTTCTTT CASRRGGQGNTEAFF